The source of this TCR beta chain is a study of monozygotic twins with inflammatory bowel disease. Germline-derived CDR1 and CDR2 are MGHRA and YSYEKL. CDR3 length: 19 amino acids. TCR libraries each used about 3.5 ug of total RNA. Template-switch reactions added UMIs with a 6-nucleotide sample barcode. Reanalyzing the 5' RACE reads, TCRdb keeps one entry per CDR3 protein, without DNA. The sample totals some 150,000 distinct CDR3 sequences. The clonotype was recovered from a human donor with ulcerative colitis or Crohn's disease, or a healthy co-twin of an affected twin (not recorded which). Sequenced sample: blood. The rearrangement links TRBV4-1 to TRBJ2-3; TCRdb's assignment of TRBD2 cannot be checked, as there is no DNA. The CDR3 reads CASSQHKDRASGRPDTQYF.